These 20 T cell receptor beta chains originate from one sample sequenced in a study of T cells in women clearing cervical HPV infection. Generated by immunoSEQ multiplex PCR, the TCRdb table keeps only in-frame clones and is missing some. Its clone listing holds some 30,000 clones. The sequenced sample consisted of blood buffy coat. Source of these receptors: a woman between 18 and 70 years old with a cervical HPV16 infection that either progressed to CIN3+ or cleared (not recorded which).

Points on this clone: The read falls 3 residues short of the CDR3 end, and the missing part is taken from the germline J gene. The rearrangement links TRBV30 to TRBJ2-3; D uncertain. The germline CDR1 and CDR2 sequences are GTSNPN and SVGIG (reference sequence). V lost 4 bases to trimming and J lost 0 bases, with 5 bases between them. The CDR3 contains 12 residues. This CDR3 reads CAWKASTDTQYF. CDR3 DNA, as far as it was read: TGTGCCTGGAAAGCTAGCACAGATACG.

Points on this clone: The CDR3 goes on 3 residues after the read ends, and that part is filled in from the germline J gene. This chain joins TRBV6-2 or TRBV6-3 and TRBJ2-6, with D tentatively TRBD1 (7 bases). V lost 2 bases to trimming and J lost 0 bases, with 8 bases between them. Germline CDR1 and CDR2: MNHEY and SVGEGT. CDR3 length equals 16 residues. The CDR3 is CASSYQGGSGANVLTF. CDR3 bases read: TGTGCCAGCAGTTACCAGGGGGGCTCTGGGGCCAACGTC.

Note on this clone: Mismatch with germline at one junction end may stem from a read error. The DNA ends 3 residues before the CDR3 does, and the rest of the CDR3 is filled in from the germline J gene. V and J are TRBV20-1 and TRBJ2-3; possible D gene TRBD2, 6 bases. This CDR3 is built from 15 residues. Germline CDR1 reads DFQATT; CDR2 reads SNEGSKA (reference sequence). The CDR3 protein is CSARDWGLDTDTQYF. CDR3 DNA (partial): TGCAGTGCAAGAGATTGGGGACTGGACACAGATACG.

In regard to this clone: The read comes to an end 3 residues before the CDR3 does, leaving the germline J gene to fill in the end. The rearrangement joins TRBV6-2 or TRBV6-3 to TRBJ2-1, with TRBD2 matching 12 bases. The V segment lost 6 bases and the J segment 4 bases; nucleotides outside the gene matches: 7. The length of the CDR3 is 16 residues. The germline V gene has CDR1 MNHEY and CDR2 SVGEGT. The DNA read from the CDR3 is TGTGCCAGCAGAAAAACCGGGACTAGCGGGTACAATGAG. The encoded protein is CASRKTGTSGYNE. The whole CDR3 sequence is CASRKTGTSGYNEQFF.

On this clone itself: Read coverage stops 3 residues before the CDR3 terminus; the germline J gene supplies the remainder. The chain uses TRBV2 and TRBJ1-2; 7 positions match TRBD1. V was clipped by 7 bases and J by 2 bases; unmatched bases: 4. Germline CDR1 reads SNHLY; CDR2 reads FYNNEI. The CDR3 has 13 amino acids. Partial CDR3 DNA: TGTGCCAGCACCCTGACAGGGAACTATGGC. Amino acid sequence: CASTLTGNYG. The CDR3 in full is CASTLTGNYGYTF.

This clone is classed as medium-sized by frequency. The observed sequence ends 3 residues before the CDR3 terminus, with the missing tail filled in from the germline J gene. The genes are TRBV23-1 and TRBJ1-2, with TRBD1 as a possible D gene (6 bases). TRBV23-1 falls under the ORF class, with uncertain function. The ends were cut back, 1 base at V and 0 bases at J, with 15 bases in the middle. The CDR3 runs 17 residues. This CDR3 is CASSQFAGTTTNYGYTF. The part of the CDR3 DNA that was read is TGCGCCAGCAGTCAATTCGCTGGGACAACTACTAACTATGGC.

Details on this clone: Read coverage stops 3 residues before the CDR3 terminus; the germline J gene supplies the remainder. The J gene is TRBJ2-3, the V gene TRBV10-1; TRBD2 aligns across 9 bases. The CDR3 is made up of 14 amino acids. Germline V lookup: CDR1 WNHNN, CDR2 SYGVQD (reference sequence). V lost 2 bases to trimming and J lost 3 bases; unmatched junction nucleotides: 0. The CDR3 here is CASSEGLATDTQYF. CDR3 bases read: TGCGCCAGCAGTGAGGGACTAGCGACAGATACG.

Incomplete CDR3 DNA: TGTGCCAGCAGTGGGACATACACTGCG. Translating it yields CASSGTYTA. The full-length CDR3 reads as CASSGTYTAAFF. The chain has TRBV2 and TRBJ1-1, with a tentative D call TRBD1 (5 bases). The observed sequence ends 3 residues before the CDR3 terminus, with the missing tail filled in from the germline J gene. The CDR3 length is 12 residues. Germline-derived CDR1 and CDR2 are SNHLY and FYNNEI.

The part of the CDR3 DNA that was read is TGTGCCAGCAGCTTGGACAGCTTGAACACTGAA. Its translation: CASSLDSLNTE. The whole CDR3 sequence is CASSLDSLNTEAFF. The chain carries TRBV5-4 and TRBJ1-1, with D hard to call. The CDR3 end is not reached by the read, which stops 3 residues before it; the germline J gene fills it in. Per the germline V gene, CDR1 is SGHNT and CDR2 is YYREEE (reference sequence). The V end lost 0 bases, the J end lost 0 bases, and 6 bases lay between the germline ends. The CDR3 runs 14 residues. Full variable domain (remainder filled in from reference TRBV5-4 and TRBJ1-1): ETGVTQSPTHLIKTRGQQVTLRCSSQSGHNTVSWYQQALGQGPQFIFQYYREEENGRGNFPPRFSGLQFPNYSSELNVNALELDDSALYLCASSLDSLNTEAFFGQGTRLTVV.

As concerns this clone: The read gets to within 3 residues of the CDR3 end, and the germline J gene fills in the rest. The chain couples TRBV20-1 to TRBJ1-5; 8 bases match TRBD1. This CDR3 region has 16 residues. Germline CDR1 is DFQATT and CDR2 is SNEGSKA (reference sequence). V trimming: 6 bases; J trimming: 1 base; junction bases outside the gene matches: 11. CDR3 amino acids: CSAEPAQGVSNQPQHF. The covered CDR3 bases are TGCAGTGCCGAACCCGCACAGGGGGTGAGCAATCAGCCC.

To note about this clone: With the read ending 3 residues before the CDR3 end, the germline J gene is used to fill in that end. V and J are TRBV7-9 and TRBJ2-7; D unresolved. Germline V gene data show CDR1 as SEHNR and CDR2 as FQNEAQ (reference sequence). The CDR3 spans 14 residues. With 4 bases removed from V and 3 bases from J, the gap between germline ends came to 13 bases. CDR3 sequence: CASSSEPYHYEQYF. The CDR3 bases that were read are TGTGCCAGCAGCTCTGAGCCTTACCACTACGAG.

Concerning this clone itself: The CDR3 goes on 3 residues after the read ends, and that part is filled in from the germline J gene. The chain links TRBV5-1 to TRBJ2-2, with a possible D match to TRBD2 (5 bases). Germline V gene lookup returns CDR1 SGHRS and CDR2 YFSETQ. The length of the CDR3 is 15 residues. The sequenced CDR3 bases are TGCGCCAGCAGCTTACAGCTGGAGGCAAATGAAAAG. Translating it yields CASSLQLEANEK. The complete CDR3 protein is CASSLQLEANEKLFF.

As for this clone: Coverage ceases 3 residues before the CDR3 finishes, and the germline J gene fills in the end. This chain joins TRBV19 and TRBJ1-2; possibly TRBD1 for D (6 bases). Per germline, CDR1 LNHDA and CDR2 SQIVND (reference sequence). CDR3 length: 15 residues. CDR3 DNA (partial): TGTGCCAGTAGTATGTTCCTAGGGGGGGGGTACGAC. Its translation: CASSMFLGGGYD. The entire CDR3 sequence reads CASSMFLGGGYDYTF.

A word on this clone: Read data end 3 residues before the CDR3 end; the end is taken from the germline J gene. The genes are TRBV7-6 and TRBJ1-4, with 10 positions matching TRBD1. Germline V gives CDR1 SGHVS, CDR2 FNYEAQ. The length of the CDR3 is 16 residues. The V gene end was trimmed by 5 bases and the J gene end by 8 bases; junction bases not matched to a gene: 11. This CDR3 reads CASSPSPGDRGEKLFF. The covered CDR3 bases are TGTGCCAGCAGCCCCTCCCCCGGGGACAGGGGAGAAAAA.

On this clone: The CDR3 extends 3 residues past the end of the read, so its final part is completed from the germline J gene. The chain joins TRBV19 to TRBJ2-1; D is undetermined. The CDR3 contains 14 residues. Germline-derived CDR1 and CDR2 are LNHDA and SQIVND (reference sequence). Trimming took off 3 bases at V and 3 bases at J, with 9 bases between the two ends. CDR3 region: CASSIVDSYNEQFF. The DNA read from the CDR3 is TGTGCCAGTAGTATTGTCGATAGCTACAATGAG.

As for this clone: The read stops 3 residues short of the end of the CDR3; the missing end is completed from the germline J gene. The genes are TRBV7-9 and TRBJ2-2; D is undetermined. The V gene lost 3 bases and the J gene lost 2 bases, with 7 bases spanning the gap. This CDR3 is built from 14 residues. Germline CDR1 SEHNR, CDR2 FQNEAQ (reference sequence). The covered CDR3 bases are TGTGCCAGCAGCTTGCACAGTAACACCGGGGAG. It codes for CASSLHSNTGE. The full-length CDR3 reads as CASSLHSNTGELFF.

Comments on this clone: The CDR3 extends 3 residues past the end of the read, so its final part is completed from the germline J gene. The chain couples TRBV18 to TRBJ1-2, with a possible D match to TRBD1 (6 bases). The V gene's germline CDR1 is KGHSH and CDR2 LQKENI. CDR3 length: 15 amino acids. The sequenced CDR3 bases are TGTGCCAGCTCACCACCGAAGACAGGAACCTACGAC. It codes for CASSPPKTGTYD. The CDR3 in its entirety is CASSPPKTGTYDYTF.

On this clone itself: The read comes to an end 3 residues before the CDR3 does, leaving the germline J gene to fill in the end. The rearrangement joins TRBV14 to TRBJ2-1; D is perhaps TRBD2 (5 bases). Germline lookup yields CDR1 SGHDN and CDR2 FVKESK. The CDR3 length is 14 residues. Trimming left V 8 bases short and J 7 bases short, with 18 bases between. The sequenced part of the CDR3 DNA is TGTGCCAGCGGAGGTGGGTCGAGGCGGAATGAG. Translating it yields CASGGGSRRNE. In full, the CDR3 reads CASGGGSRRNEQFF.

Points on this clone: One end of the junction is discordant with germline, which a read error may explain. The DNA ends 3 residues before the CDR3 does, and the rest of the CDR3 is filled in from the germline J gene. Within the sample, other DNA sequences also encode this same CDR3. The gene calls are TRBV2 and TRBJ1-3, with 10 bases fitting TRBD1. Germline values: CDR1 SNHLY, CDR2 FYNNEI. This CDR3 comprises 15 residues. The covered CDR3 bases are TGTGCCAGCAGGCTGACAGGGGGCGCGGGAAACACT. Its translation is CASRLTGGAGNT. In full, the CDR3 is CASRLTGGAGNTIYF.

A word on this clone: The missing CDR3 end, 3 residues past where the read stops, is filled in from the germline J gene. The V gene is TRBV2, the J gene TRBJ1-1, with 8 bases fitting TRBD1. The germline gives CDR1 SNHLY, CDR2 FYNNEI. There are 14 residues in the CDR3. V shed 10 bases and J 4 bases; nucleotides not matched to a gene: 11. The CDR3 loop reads CANRERTGPTEAFF. The CDR3 bases that were read are TGTGCCAACAGGGAGAGGACAGGGCCCACTGAA.